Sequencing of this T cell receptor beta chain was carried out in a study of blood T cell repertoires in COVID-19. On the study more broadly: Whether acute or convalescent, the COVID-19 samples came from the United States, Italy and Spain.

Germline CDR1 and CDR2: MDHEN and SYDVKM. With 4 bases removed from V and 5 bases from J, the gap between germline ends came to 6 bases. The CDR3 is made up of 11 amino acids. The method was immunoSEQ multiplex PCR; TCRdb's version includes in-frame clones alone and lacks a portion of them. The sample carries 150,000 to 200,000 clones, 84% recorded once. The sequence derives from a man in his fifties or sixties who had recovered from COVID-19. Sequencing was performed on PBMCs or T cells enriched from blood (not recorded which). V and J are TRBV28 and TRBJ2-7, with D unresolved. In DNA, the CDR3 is TGTGCCAGCAGTTCCTCGGACGAGCAGTACTTC. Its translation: CASSSSDEQYF.